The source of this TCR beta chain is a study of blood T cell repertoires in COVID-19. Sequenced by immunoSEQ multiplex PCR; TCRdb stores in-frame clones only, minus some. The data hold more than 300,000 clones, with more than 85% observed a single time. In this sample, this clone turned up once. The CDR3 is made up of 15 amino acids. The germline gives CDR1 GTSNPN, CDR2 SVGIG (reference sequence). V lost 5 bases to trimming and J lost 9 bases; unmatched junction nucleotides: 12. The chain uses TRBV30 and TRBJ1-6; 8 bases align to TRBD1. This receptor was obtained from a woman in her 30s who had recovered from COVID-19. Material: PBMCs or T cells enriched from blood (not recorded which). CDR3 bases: TGTGCCTGGGCGGGTTCGGACAGGGAGGCTTCACCCCTCCACTTT. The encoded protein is CAWAGSDREASPLHF. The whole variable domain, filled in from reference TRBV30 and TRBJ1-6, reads SQTIHQWPATLVQPVGSPLSLECTVEGTSNPNLYWYRQAAGRGLQLLFYSVGIGQISSEVPQNLSASRPQDRQFILSSKKLLLSDSGFYLCAWAGSDREASPLHFGNGTRLTVT.